One and the same sample provided the 15 T cell receptor beta chains below, sequenced in a study of T-cell reconstitution after alpha-beta-depleted transplantation in children. As it was prepared, the TCRbeta library received unique molecular identifiers. TCRdb redid the calling of the PCR reads with MiXCR, one entry per CDR3 protein. The sample yields fewer than 750,000 distinct CDR3 sequences, roughly 30% seen once. The sequenced sample was PBMCs, obtained before TCRalphabeta/CD19-depleted stem cell transplant. All receptors derive from a boy less than two years old with Wiskott-Aldrich syndrome, due to receive a stem cell transplant.

The CDR3 loop reads CASSQASGFGTEAFF. In DNA form, the CDR3 reads TGCGCCAGCAGCCAAGCTTCGGGGTTTGGCACTGAAGCTTTCTTT. This chain links TRBV4-1 with TRBJ1-1; D is unresolved. Per the germline V gene, CDR1 is MGHRA and CDR2 is YSYEKL. The CDR3 length is 15 residues. The V end lost 1 base, the J end lost 4 bases, and 13 bases lay between the germline ends.

This clonotype has more than one count but fewer than ten. V is TRBV25-1 and J is TRBJ2-2; possibly TRBD1 for D (6 bases). Per germline, CDR1 MGHDK and CDR2 SYGVNS. Trimming pared 0 bases from V and 5 bases from J, leaving 16 bases between. The CDR3 runs to 17 residues. CDR3 sequence: CASSEYPQGSLTGELFF. For the CDR3, the DNA is TGTGCCAGCAGTGAATATCCCCAGGGGTCCTTAACCGGGGAGCTGTTTTTT.

This rearrangement joins TRBV20-1 to TRBJ2-3; 9 nucleotides line up with TRBD2. The CDR3 is made up of 14 amino acids. The V segment lost 8 bases and the J segment 2 bases; nucleotides outside the gene matches: 8. Germline-derived CDR1 and CDR2 are DFQATT and SNEGSKA (reference sequence). The CDR3 loop is CSFLAGAHTDTQYF. Written as DNA, the CDR3 is TGCAGTTTTTTAGCGGGAGCCCACACAGATACGCAGTATTTT.

This chain joins TRBV5-6 and TRBJ2-1; D remains unclear. CDR3 length: 14 amino acids. Trimming cost V 1 base and J 2 bases, with 7 bases left between them. Looked up from germline, CDR1 is SGHDT and CDR2 is YYEEEE. As DNA, the CDR3 is TGTGCCAGCAGCTTGCCTTCGACCTACAATGAGCAGTTCTTC. Its protein product is CASSLPSTYNEQFF.

The chain recombines TRBV12-5 with TRBJ2-1; the match to TRBD2 covers 13 bases. V lost 1 base, J lost 8 bases, and 8 bases stayed unmatched. CDR3 size: 17 residues. Germline V gives CDR1 LGHNT, CDR2 FRNRAP. Written as DNA, the CDR3 is TGTGCTAGTGGTTTGGGGGGACTAGCGGGATCGATGGATGAGCAGTTCTTC. The encoded protein is CASGLGGLAGSMDEQFF.

The chain couples TRBV7-9 to TRBJ1-6; tentative D call: TRBD1 (6 bases). With 5 bases removed from V and 8 bases from J, the gap between germline ends came to 13 bases. Germline-derived CDR1 and CDR2 are SEHNR and FQNEAQ (reference sequence). The CDR3 has 14 amino acids. For the CDR3, the DNA is TGTGCCAGCAGCCTGATAGGGGGTTATTCACCCCTCCACTTT. It is translated as CASSLIGGYSPLHF.

This clonotype was counted a few times. The chain links TRBV12-3 or TRBV12-4 to TRBJ1-6, with D uncertain. The CDR3 sequence is 17 residues long. V lost 5 bases and J lost 3, with 17 bases in between. In DNA, the CDR3 is TGTGCCAGCAGTCGCGGTGTTGAGGTTTACTATAATTCACCCCTCCACTTT. Translating it yields CASSRGVEVYYNSPLHF.

This clonotype was observed at least ten times. The CDR3 protein is CASSPLGQPQHF. CDR3 in DNA: TGTGCCAGCAGCCCACTGGGTCAGCCCCAGCATTTT. The chain carries TRBV12-3 or TRBV12-4 and TRBJ1-5; D is unclear. The V and J ends lost 6 bases and 6 bases respectively, with 9 bases between them. This CDR3 region has 12 residues.

Only a few counts were recorded for this clonotype. This chain joins TRBV20-1 and TRBJ1-4; D gene uncertain. Trimming cost V 3 bases and J 7 bases, with 6 bases left between them. Per germline, CDR1 DFQATT and CDR2 SNEGSKA (reference sequence). The CDR3 totals 11 residues. In DNA, the CDR3 is TGCAGTGCTAGTAACCCTGAAAAACTGTTTTTT. Protein: CSASNPEKLFF.

The chain is built from TRBV28 and TRBJ2-1; TRBD1 matches 9 bases. The ends lost 6 bases at V and 8 bases at J; junction bases unmatched: 5. CDR3 length: 13 residues. The germline CDR1 and CDR2 sequences are MDHEN and SYDVKM. The CDR3 bases are TGTGCCAGCAGAACGGGACAGGGCTATGAGCAGTTCTTC. The encoded protein is CASRTGQGYEQFF.

The rearrangement links TRBV5-1 to TRBJ2-1; 10 bases are a match to TRBD2. CDR1 and CDR2 (germline): SGHRS, YFSETQ. The CDR3 extends over 16 amino acids. V gave up 3 bases and J gave up 6 bases; unmatched junction bases: 9. The CDR3 loop reads CASSSITSGTVNEQFF. CDR3 in DNA: TGCGCCAGCAGCTCGATTACTAGCGGGACGGTCAATGAGCAGTTCTTC.

V is TRBV6-5 and J is TRBJ1-2; D may be TRBD1 (5 bases). The CDR3 has 14 amino acids. The germline CDR1 and CDR2 sequences are MNHEY and SVGAGI. Trimming left V 2 bases short and J 4 bases short, with 11 bases between. The CDR3 DNA follows: TGTGCCAGCAGTTACACGGGGGTTGGCTATGGCTACACCTTC. This gives the protein CASSYTGVGYGYTF.

The gene calls are TRBV29-1 and TRBJ1-1; 8 nucleotides match TRBD1. Germline CDR1 is SQVTM and CDR2 is ANQGSEA. The CDR3 length is 12 residues. With V trimmed by 6 bases and J by 4 bases, 4 bases remained unmatched. The CDR3 DNA reads TGCAGCGTCCAGGGGGCGAGCACTGAAGCTTTCTTT. Translated, it gives CSVQGASTEAFF.

The chain employs TRBV5-5 and TRBJ2-7, with 9 bases that match TRBD1. Germline CDR1 and CDR2: SGHKS and YYEKEE (reference sequence). The junction had 8 bases not matched to a gene; V was cut back by 5 bases and J by 2 bases. This CDR3 spans 15 amino acids. The CDR3 bases are TGTGCCAGCAGTTATACCGGGACAGGGACCTACGAGCAGTACTTC. The encoded protein is CASSYTGTGTYEQYF.

The rearrangement uses TRBV7-9 and TRBJ2-3; D unclear. Trimming removed 3 bases at V and 2 bases at J, with 6 bases between. The germline V gene encodes CDR1 SEHNR and CDR2 FQNEAQ (reference sequence). This CDR3 has 13 amino acids. Here the CDR3 DNA reads TGTGCCAGCAGCTTTTGGTCCACAGATACGCAGTATTTT. Its translation: CASSFWSTDTQYF.